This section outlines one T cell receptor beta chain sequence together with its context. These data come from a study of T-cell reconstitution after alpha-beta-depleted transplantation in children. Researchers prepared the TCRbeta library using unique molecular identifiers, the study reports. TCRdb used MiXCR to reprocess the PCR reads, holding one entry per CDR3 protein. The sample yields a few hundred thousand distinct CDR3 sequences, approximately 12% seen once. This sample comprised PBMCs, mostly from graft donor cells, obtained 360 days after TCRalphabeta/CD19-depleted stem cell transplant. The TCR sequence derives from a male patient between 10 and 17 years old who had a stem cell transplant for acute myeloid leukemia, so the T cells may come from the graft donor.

CDR3 coding DNA: TGCGCCAGCAGCCAACTAGCGGGTGGTTTCACAGATACGCAGTATTTT. Residues: CASSQLAGGFTDTQYF. The chain couples TRBV4-3 to TRBJ2-3; 8 positions match TRBD2. Germline CDR1 LGHNA, CDR2 YSLEER. V trimming: 2 bases; J trimming: 2 bases; junction bases outside the gene matches: 6. The CDR3 consists of 16 residues.